The 22 T cell receptor beta chains listed next were all sequenced from one sample in a study of OX40 agonist ivuxolimab in advanced cancers. The table came from immunoSEQ multiplex PCR; TCRdb's copy has only in-frame clones and leaves some out. The data show fewer than 45,000 clones, 65% to 75% seen once. The input for sequencing was CD4+ or CD8+ T cells sorted from blood, taken in a trial of the OX40 agonist ivuxolimab. The receptors were gathered from an adult with an advanced solid tumor such as melanoma, head and neck, liver or kidney cancer.

V and J are TRBV7-8 and TRBJ2-5, with 13 positions matching TRBD2. The ends lost 5 bases at V and 4 bases at J; junction bases unmatched: 7. From germline, CDR1 is SGHVS and CDR2 FQNEAQ. The length of the CDR3 is 16 residues. CDR3 region: CASSPRLAGGIETQYF. CDR3 coding DNA: TGTGCCAGCAGCCCTCGACTAGCGGGGGGCATAGAGACCCAGTACTTC. Variable domain in full (rest from reference TRBV7-8 and TRBJ2-5): GAGVSQSPRYKVAKRGQDVALRCDPISGHVSLFWYQQALGQGPEFLTYFQNEAQLDKSGLPSDRFFAERPEGSVSTLKIQRTQQEDSAVYLCASSPRLAGGIETQYFGPGTRLLVL.

This chain links TRBV5-1 with TRBJ2-5; 7 bases match TRBD1. CDR1 SGHRS and CDR2 YFSETQ come from the germline V gene. The CDR3 loop spans 14 amino acids. V shed 4 bases, J shed 1 base, and the junction held 4 bases outside the gene matches. In DNA, the CDR3 is TGCGCCAGCAGCCCAGGGACAGCCCAAGAGACCCAGTACTTC. Residues: CASSPGTAQETQYF.

A single count supports this clone. The V gene is TRBV19, the J gene TRBJ2-7, with a weak D call TRBD2 (6 bases). The CDR3 extends over 14 amino acids. Germline lookup yields CDR1 LNHDA and CDR2 SQIVND (reference sequence). With 4 bases removed from V and 4 bases from J, the gap between germline ends came to 14 bases. The CDR3 loop reads CASSTLLASYEQYF. The DNA of the CDR3 is TGTGCCAGTAGTACCCTCCTAGCGTCTTACGAGCAGTACTTC. Combining the CDR3 with reference TRBV19 and TRBJ2-7 gives the whole variable domain DGGITQSPKYLFRKEGQNVTLSCEQNLNHDAMYWYRQDPGQGLRLIYYSQIVNDFQKGDIAEGYSVSREKKESFPLTVTSAQKNPTAFYLCASSTLLASYEQYFGPGTRLTVT.

V and J are TRBV28 and TRBJ2-3, with D unresolved. Per the germline V gene, CDR1 is MDHEN and CDR2 is SYDVKM. This CDR3 is 14 amino acids long. V lost 3 bases, J lost 1 base, and 8 bases lay in between. The CDR3 here is CASSFLSGTDTQYF. The CDR3 bases are TGTGCCAGCAGTTTCTTAAGTGGCACAGATACGCAGTATTTT.

V usage is TRBV5-4 and J usage is TRBJ1-2; D not resolved. The CDR3 consists of 14 residues. V was cut by 4 bases and J by 0 bases, with 10 bases left in between. Germline CDR1 reads SGHNT; CDR2 reads YYREEE (reference sequence). The CDR3 DNA is TGTGCCAGCAGCGACCGGGTCTCTAACTATGGCTACACCTTC. Its translation is CASSDRVSNYGYTF.

The CDR3 region has the DNA TGCAGCGCTGGGGGGGCGTACGAGCAGTACTTC. Residues: CSAGGAYEQYF. The chain carries TRBV29-1 and TRBJ2-7, with TRBD2 as a possible D gene (7 bases). The V gene lost 7 bases and the J gene lost 4 bases, with 11 bases spanning the gap. CDR3 length equals 11 residues. CDR1 is SQVTM and CDR2 is ANQGSEA in the germline V gene.

The rearrangement uses TRBV11-3 and TRBJ2-5; 8 nucleotides align to TRBD1. The germline gives CDR1 SGHNT, CDR2 YENEEA. J gave up 5 bases and V 5 bases, and 16 bases lay outside the gene matches. The length of the CDR3 is 17 residues. CDR3 loop: CASSQADMDRDWETQYF. The CDR3, as DNA: TGTGCCAGCAGCCAAGCCGACATGGACAGGGATTGGGAGACCCAGTACTTC.

The V gene is TRBV2, the J gene TRBJ2-7; 7 nucleotides align to TRBD1. CDR1 SNHLY and CDR2 FYNNEI come from the germline V gene. The CDR3 loop spans 14 amino acids. Trimming removed 6 bases from V and 2 bases from J; junction bases left unmatched: 7. CDR3 sequence (DNA): TGTGCCAGCAGCGATTACAGGGGTACCTACGAGCAGTACGTC. Translated, it gives CASSDYRGTYEQYV.

The chain is built from TRBV5-1 and TRBJ2-5, with 7 positions matching TRBD2. Germline V gene data show CDR1 as SGHRS and CDR2 as YFSETQ. Trimming took 2 bases from V and 5 from J; bases not matched to a gene: 12. This CDR3 spans 16 amino acids. The CDR3 region is CASSLGDYLYQETQYF. CDR3 in DNA: TGCGCCAGCAGCTTAGGGGACTACCTCTATCAGGAGACCCAGTACTTC.

The V gene is TRBV4-1, the J gene TRBJ1-3; D unclear. The CDR3 sequence is 17 residues long. In germline, CDR1 is MGHRA, CDR2 YSYEKL. Trimming cost V 6 bases and J 4 bases, with 22 bases left between them. The CDR3 here is CASSSLRRRPGGNTIYF. Written as DNA, the CDR3 is TGCGCCAGCAGTTCACTAAGACGGAGGCCCGGGGGAAACACCATATATTTT.

V and J are TRBV10-3 and TRBJ1-2, with a weak D call TRBD1 (6 bases). The length of the CDR3 is 13 residues. Germline CDR1 ENHRY, CDR2 SYGVKD. V lost 6 bases, J lost 4 bases, and 12 bases lay in between. The CDR3 DNA is TGTGCCATCAGGGACAGAGGTTTCTATGGCTACACCTTC. This translates into CAIRDRGFYGYTF.

The chain is built from TRBV7-2 and TRBJ2-2; D is unresolved. The V gene lost 4 bases and the J gene lost 2 bases, with 5 bases spanning the gap. Looked up from germline, CDR1 is SGHTA and CDR2 is FQGNSA. This CDR3 spans 13 amino acids. The chain's CDR3 is CASSSSNTGELFF. The CDR3 DNA reads TGTGCCAGCAGCTCGAGCAACACCGGGGAGCTGTTTTTT. Based on the CDR3 plus reference TRBV7-2 and TRBJ2-2, the full variable domain is GAGVSQSPSNKVTEKGKDVELRCDPISGHTALYWYRQSLGQGLEFLIYFQGNSAPDKSGLPSDRFSAERTGGSVSTLTIQRTQQEDSAVYLCASSSSNTGELFFGEGSRLTVL.

This clone occurred a few times. This chain connects TRBV2 to TRBJ2-7, with D possibly matching TRBD1 (6 bases). The germline V gene encodes CDR1 SNHLY and CDR2 FYNNEI. The CDR3 sequence is 14 residues long. The V end lost 9 bases, the J end lost 1 base, and 16 bases lay between the germline ends. This CDR3 reads CASMGHQGSYEQYV. CDR3 nucleotide sequence: TGTGCCAGTATGGGGCATCAGGGGTCCTACGAGCAGTACGTC.

The genes are TRBV4-1 and TRBJ1-1; D not resolved. Germline-derived CDR1 and CDR2 are MGHRA and YSYEKL. V was clipped by 0 bases and J by 3 bases, with 5 bases between them. This CDR3 comprises 13 residues. The chain's CDR3 is CASSQDRYTEAFF. CDR3 nucleotide sequence: TGCGCCAGCAGCCAAGATCGTTACACTGAAGCTTTCTTT.

This clone is a singleton in its sample. This chain links TRBV27 with TRBJ2-3; D ambiguous. CDR1 MNHEY and CDR2 SMNVEV come from the germline V gene (reference sequence). The CDR3 consists of 19 residues. V dropped 3 bases and J dropped 5 bases, with 27 bases sitting between them. CDR3 in amino acids: CASSFLQTESEDKRDTQYF. Written as DNA, the CDR3 is TGTGCCAGCAGTTTCCTGCAGACGGAATCTGAAGACAAAAGAGATACGCAGTATTTT.

The chain employs TRBV4-1 and TRBJ1-1; D perhaps matches TRBD1 (5 bases). The CDR3 has 15 residues. V gave up 6 bases and J gave up 2 bases, with 16 bases separating them. CDR1 is MGHRA, CDR2 YSYEKL, per germline. The CDR3 sequence: CASSEGPLLNTEAFF. For the CDR3, the DNA is TGCGCCAGCAGTGAGGGACCGCTCTTAAACACTGAAGCTTTCTTT.

J is TRBJ2-7 and V is TRBV2; a weak D match, TRBD1 (6 bases). The length of the CDR3 is 14 residues. Per the germline V gene, CDR1 is SNHLY and CDR2 is FYNNEI. Trimming shortened V by 4 bases and J by 6 bases, and 16 bases separated the two germline ends. Here the CDR3 reads CASSARIYRVEQYV. CDR3 DNA sequence: TGTGCCAGCAGTGCGCGGATCTACAGGGTCGAGCAGTACGTC.

This clone appeared a single time. This chain joins TRBV6-5 and TRBJ1-1, with 7 nucleotides matching TRBD1. Unmatched junction bases numbered 9, after V lost 7 bases and J lost 1 base. CDR1 and CDR2 from the germline V gene are MNHEY and SVGAGI. The CDR3 is made up of 15 amino acids. CDR3 sequence reads: CASTWAPGGNTEAFF. CDR3 DNA sequence: TGTGCCAGCACATGGGCACCAGGGGGGAACACTGAAGCTTTCTTT.

This chain joins TRBV7-6 and TRBJ2-7; weak D call: TRBD1 (6 bases). Per germline, CDR1 SGHVS and CDR2 FNYEAQ. Trimming shortened V by 1 base and J by 2 bases, and 9 bases separated the two germline ends. The CDR3 contains 14 residues. The CDR3 DNA reads TGTGCCAGCAGCTTAGTTCCAGGGGCCTACGAGCAGTACTTC. It encodes CASSLVPGAYEQYF.

This rearrangement joins TRBV9 to TRBJ2-3; weak D call: TRBD1 (6 bases). The CDR3 contains 19 residues. V shed 3 bases and J shed 3 bases, with 26 bases lying between them. The germline CDR1 and CDR2 sequences are SGDLS and YYNGEE. The CDR3, as DNA: TGTGCCAGCAGCGCCCTGAACCGGGCCGGCAGGGGAAGGACAGATACGCAGTATTTT. Amino acid sequence: CASSALNRAGRGRTDTQYF.

The chain is built from TRBV28 and TRBJ2-1, with a possible D match to TRBD1 (5 bases). Trimming shortened V by 4 bases and J by 5 bases, and 18 bases separated the two germline ends. Germline V gene data show CDR1 as MDHEN and CDR2 as SYDVKM. The CDR3 is made up of 16 amino acids. CDR3 protein: CASSSLQGFLDNEQFF. Here the CDR3 DNA reads TGTGCCAGCAGTTCCCTTCAGGGTTTTCTAGACAATGAGCAGTTCTTC.

CDR3 loop: CASSLVTDNSPLHF. The CDR3 DNA reads TGTGCCAGCAGCTTGGTTACTGATAATTCACCCCTCCACTTT. The chain is built from TRBV5-8 and TRBJ1-6, with D hard to call. Germline assignment: CDR1 SGHTS and CDR2 YDEGEE. The CDR3 contains 14 residues. The V end was cut by 0 bases, the J end by 5 bases, with 6 bases between.